This T cell receptor (beta chain) was sequenced in a study of cytomegalovirus exposure and HLA in healthy donors. Primers included in the PCR were 60 Vbeta and 13 Jbeta primers. The data were produced by immunoSEQ multiplex PCR, yet TCRdb's version contains in-frame clones alone and is incomplete. The repertoire holds about 98,000 clones, with around 75% as singletons. This CDR3 is built from 15 residues. From germline, CDR1 is SQVTM and CDR2 ANQGSEA. Unmatched junction bases numbered 14, after V lost 6 bases and J lost 4 bases. Material for sequencing was PBMCs. The clonotype was recovered from a man between 18 and 35 years old in good health and CMV-seropositive. The chain carries TRBV29-1 and TRBJ1-2, with 7 bases that match TRBD1. The CDR3 DNA is TGCAGCGTCAGCCTACAGGGGACCCTTAGCTATGGCTACACCTTC. It yields the protein CSVSLQGTLSYGYTF.